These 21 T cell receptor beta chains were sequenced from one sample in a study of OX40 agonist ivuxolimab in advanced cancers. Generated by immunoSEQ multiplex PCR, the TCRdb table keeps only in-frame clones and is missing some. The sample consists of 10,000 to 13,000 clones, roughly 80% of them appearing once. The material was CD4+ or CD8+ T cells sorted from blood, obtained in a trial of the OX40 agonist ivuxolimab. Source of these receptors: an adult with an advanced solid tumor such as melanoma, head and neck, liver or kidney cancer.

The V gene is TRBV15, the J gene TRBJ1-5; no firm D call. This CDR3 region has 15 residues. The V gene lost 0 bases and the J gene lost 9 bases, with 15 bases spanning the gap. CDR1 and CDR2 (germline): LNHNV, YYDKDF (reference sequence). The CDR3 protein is CATSRDSPDWVPQHF. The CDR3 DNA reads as TGTGCCACCAGCAGAGATTCTCCCGACTGGGTGCCCCAGCATTTT. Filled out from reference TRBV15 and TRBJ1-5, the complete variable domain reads DAMVIQNPRYQVTQFGKPVTLSCSQTLNHNVMYWYQQKSSQAPKLLFHYYDKDFNNEADTPDNFQSRRPNTSFCFLDIRSPGLGDTAMYLCATSRDSPDWVPQHFGDGTRLSIL.

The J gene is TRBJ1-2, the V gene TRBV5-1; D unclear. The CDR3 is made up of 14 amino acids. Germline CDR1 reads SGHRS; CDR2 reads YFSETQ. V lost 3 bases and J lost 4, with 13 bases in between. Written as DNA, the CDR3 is TGCGCCAGCAGCTCAGAGGAGGGATCCTATGGCTACACCTTC. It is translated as CASSSEEGSYGYTF.

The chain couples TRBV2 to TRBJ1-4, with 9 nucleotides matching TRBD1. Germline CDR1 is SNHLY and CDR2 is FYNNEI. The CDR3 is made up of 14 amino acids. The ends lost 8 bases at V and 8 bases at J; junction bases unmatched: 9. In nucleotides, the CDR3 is TGTGCCAGCGAAGACAGGGGGAGACGAGAAAAACTGTTTTTT. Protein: CASEDRGRREKLFF.

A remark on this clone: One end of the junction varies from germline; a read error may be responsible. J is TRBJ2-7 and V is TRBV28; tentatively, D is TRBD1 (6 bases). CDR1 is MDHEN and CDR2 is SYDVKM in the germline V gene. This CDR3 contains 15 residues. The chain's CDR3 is CASSFPRTALYEQHF. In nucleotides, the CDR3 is TGTGCCAGCAGTTTTCCCCGGACAGCACTCTACGAGCAGCACTTC.

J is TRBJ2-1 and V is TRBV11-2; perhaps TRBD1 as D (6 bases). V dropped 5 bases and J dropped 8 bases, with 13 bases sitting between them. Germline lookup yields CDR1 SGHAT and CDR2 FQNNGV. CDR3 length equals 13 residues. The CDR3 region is CASSGISGDEQFF. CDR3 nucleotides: TGTGCCAGCAGCGGGATTTCAGGGGATGAGCAGTTCTTC.

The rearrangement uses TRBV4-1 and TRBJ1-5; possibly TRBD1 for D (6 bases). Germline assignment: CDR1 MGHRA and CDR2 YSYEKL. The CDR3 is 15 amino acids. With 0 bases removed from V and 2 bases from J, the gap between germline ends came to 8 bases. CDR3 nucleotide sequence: TGCGCCAGCAGCCAAGAGAAGGGGGGCAATCAGCCCCAGCATTTT. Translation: CASSQEKGGNQPQHF.

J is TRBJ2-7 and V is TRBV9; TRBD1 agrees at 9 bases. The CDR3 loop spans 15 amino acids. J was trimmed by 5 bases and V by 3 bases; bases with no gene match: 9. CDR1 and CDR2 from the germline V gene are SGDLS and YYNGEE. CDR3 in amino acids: CASSGQGQGRNEQYF. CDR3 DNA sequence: TGTGCCAGCAGCGGACAGGGACAGGGTCGTAACGAGCAGTACTTC. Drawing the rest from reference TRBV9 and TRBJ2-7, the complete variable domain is DSGVTQTPKHLITATGQRVTLRCSPRSGDLSVYWYQQSLDQGLQFLIQYYNGEERAKGNILERFSAQQFPDLHSELNLSSLELGDSALYFCASSGQGQGRNEQYFGPGTRLTVT.

CDR3 residues: CASSLRPSWTPQETQYF. CDR3 DNA: TGTGCCAGCAGTTTACGCCCATCCTGGACACCACAAGAGACCCAGTACTTC. This chain links TRBV27 with TRBJ2-5; D is possibly TRBD1 (5 bases). From germline, CDR1 is MNHEY and CDR2 SMNVEV (reference sequence). Trimming stripped 2 bases from V and 2 bases from J, with 18 bases between. This CDR3 has 17 residues.

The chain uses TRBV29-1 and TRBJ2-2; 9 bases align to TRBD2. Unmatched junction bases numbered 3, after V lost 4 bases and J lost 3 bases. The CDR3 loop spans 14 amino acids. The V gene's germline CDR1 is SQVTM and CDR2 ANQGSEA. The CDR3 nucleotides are TGCAGCGTTGTAGCGGGAGTAGACACCGGGGAGCTGTTTTTT. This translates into CSVVAGVDTGELFF.

CDR3 in amino acids: CASSLAERAYEQYF. The CDR3 DNA reads TGCGCCAGCAGCTTGGCTGAGAGGGCCTACGAGCAGTACTTC. The V call is TRBV5-1, the J call TRBJ2-7; weak D call: TRBD2 (5 bases). CDR3 length: 14 residues. The germline V gene encodes CDR1 SGHRS and CDR2 YFSETQ. The V gene lost 0 bases and the J gene lost 2 bases, with 9 bases spanning the gap.

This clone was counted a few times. The CDR3 reads CAWSGFTESEPTFSYGYTF. In DNA form, the CDR3 reads TGTGCCTGGAGTGGGTTTACTGAGTCAGAGCCTACCTTTTCCTATGGCTACACCTTC. This chain uses TRBV30 with TRBJ1-2, with no clear D. The CDR3 spans 19 residues. Germline CDR1 reads GTSNPN; CDR2 reads SVGIG (reference sequence). V was cut by 1 base and J by 4 bases, with 28 bases left in between.

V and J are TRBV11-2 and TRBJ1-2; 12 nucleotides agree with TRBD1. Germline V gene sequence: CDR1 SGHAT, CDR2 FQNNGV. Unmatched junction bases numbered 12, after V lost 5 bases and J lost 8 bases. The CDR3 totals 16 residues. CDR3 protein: CASSPTVGQGAIGYTF. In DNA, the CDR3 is TGTGCCAGCAGCCCCACAGTGGGACAGGGGGCGATCGGCTACACCTTC. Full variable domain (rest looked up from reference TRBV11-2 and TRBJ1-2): EAGVAQSPRYKIIEKRQSVAFWCNPISGHATLYWYQQILGQGPKLLIQFQNNGVVDDSQLPKDRFSAERLKGVDSTLKIQPAKLEDSAVYLCASSPTVGQGAIGYTFGSGTRLTVV.

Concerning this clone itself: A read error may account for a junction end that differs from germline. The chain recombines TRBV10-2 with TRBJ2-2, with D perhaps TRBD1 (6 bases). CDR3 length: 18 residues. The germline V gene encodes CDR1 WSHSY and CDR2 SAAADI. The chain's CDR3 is CASSEQGIVTPSTEELFF. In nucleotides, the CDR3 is TGCGCCAGCAGTGAGCAGGGGATCGTCACTCCGAGCACCGAGGAGCTGTTTTTT.

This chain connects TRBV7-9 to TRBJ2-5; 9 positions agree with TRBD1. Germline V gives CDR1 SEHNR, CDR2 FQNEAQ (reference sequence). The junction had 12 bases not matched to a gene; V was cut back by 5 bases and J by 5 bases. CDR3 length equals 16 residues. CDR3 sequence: CASSASRTGGQETQYF. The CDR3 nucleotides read TGTGCCAGCAGCGCATCCCGAACAGGGGGCCAGGAGACCCAGTACTTC.

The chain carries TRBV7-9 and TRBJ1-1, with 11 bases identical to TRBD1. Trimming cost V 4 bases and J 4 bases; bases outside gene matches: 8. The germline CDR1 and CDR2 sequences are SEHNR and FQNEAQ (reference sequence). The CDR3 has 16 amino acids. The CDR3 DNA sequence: TGTGCCAGCAGCTATCGGGACAGGGGGTTAGGCACTGAAGCTTTCTTT. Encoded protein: CASSYRDRGLGTEAFF.

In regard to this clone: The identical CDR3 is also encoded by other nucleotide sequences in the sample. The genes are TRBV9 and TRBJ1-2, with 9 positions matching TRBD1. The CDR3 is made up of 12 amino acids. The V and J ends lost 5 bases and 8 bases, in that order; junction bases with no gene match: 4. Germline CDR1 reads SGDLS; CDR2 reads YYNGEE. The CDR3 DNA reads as TGTGCCAGCAGTGGGACAGGGATGGGCTACACCTTC. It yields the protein CASSGTGMGYTF.

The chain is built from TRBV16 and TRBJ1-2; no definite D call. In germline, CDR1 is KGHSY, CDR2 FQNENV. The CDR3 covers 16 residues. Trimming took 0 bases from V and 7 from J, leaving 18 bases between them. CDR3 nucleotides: TGTGCCAGCAGCCAATCTTCGGGCAGTTTTCCGAGTGGCTACACCTTC. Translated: CASSQSSGSFPSGYTF.

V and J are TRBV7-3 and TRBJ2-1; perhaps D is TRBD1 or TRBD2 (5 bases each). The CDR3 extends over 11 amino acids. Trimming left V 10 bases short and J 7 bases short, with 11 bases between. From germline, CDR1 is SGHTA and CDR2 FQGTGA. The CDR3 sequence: CAILEGNEQFF. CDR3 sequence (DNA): TGTGCCATCCTTGAGGGGAATGAGCAGTTCTTC.

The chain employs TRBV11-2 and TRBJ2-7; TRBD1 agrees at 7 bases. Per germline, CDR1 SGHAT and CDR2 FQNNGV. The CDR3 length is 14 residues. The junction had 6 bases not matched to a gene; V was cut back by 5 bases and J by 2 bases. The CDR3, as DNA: TGTGCCAGCAGCGATGCCGACAGGGCCTACGAGCAGTACTTC. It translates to CASSDADRAYEQYF.

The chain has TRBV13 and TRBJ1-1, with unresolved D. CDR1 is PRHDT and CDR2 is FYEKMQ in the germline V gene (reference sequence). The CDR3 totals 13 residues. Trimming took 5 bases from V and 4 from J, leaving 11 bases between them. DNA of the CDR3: TGTGCCAGCAGCATACAGTATAGCACTGAAGCTTTCTTT. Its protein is CASSIQYSTEAFF.

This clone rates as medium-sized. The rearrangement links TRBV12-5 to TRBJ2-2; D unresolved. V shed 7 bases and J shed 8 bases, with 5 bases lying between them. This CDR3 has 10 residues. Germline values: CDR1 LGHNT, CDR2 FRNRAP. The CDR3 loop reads CASAEGELFF. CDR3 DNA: TGTGCTAGTGCAGAGGGGGAGCTGTTTTTT.